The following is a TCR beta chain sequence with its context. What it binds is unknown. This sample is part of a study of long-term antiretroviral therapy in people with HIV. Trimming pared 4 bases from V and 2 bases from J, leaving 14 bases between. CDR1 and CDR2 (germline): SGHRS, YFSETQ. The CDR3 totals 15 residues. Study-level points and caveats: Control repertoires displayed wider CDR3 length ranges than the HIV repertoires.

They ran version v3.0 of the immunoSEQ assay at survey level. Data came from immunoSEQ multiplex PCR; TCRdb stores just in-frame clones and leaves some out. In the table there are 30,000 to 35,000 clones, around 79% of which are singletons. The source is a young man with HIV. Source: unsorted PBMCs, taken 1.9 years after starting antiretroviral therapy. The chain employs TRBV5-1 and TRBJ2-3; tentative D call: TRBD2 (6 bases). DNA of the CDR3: TGCGCCAGCAGCCTCCTTAGCGGAACCACAGATACGCAGTATTTT. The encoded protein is CASSLLSGTTDTQYF.